A selection of T cell receptor beta chains follows, all from one sample in a study of PD-1 blockade in classical Hodgkin lymphoma. Libraries were prepared by immunoSEQ multiplex PCR; TCRdb keeps only in-frame clonotypes and omits some of them. The table lists 20,000 to 30,000 clones, approximately 69% of them singletons. The input for sequencing was peripheral blood mononuclear cells (PBMCs), taken at baseline. The receptors were gathered from a human donor with classical Hodgkin lymphoma. CDR3s include the opening cysteine and the closing phenylalanine or tryptophan. A D gene is named only where the DNA matches it firmly. Some rows have no size entry. The others give once, few or many, or a class for an expanded clone.

-	-	TRBJ1-1	TRBV18	CASSPTEDLSAEAFF
-	-	TRBJ2-7	TRBV7-9	CASSPLRGLEDSYEQYF
few	-	TRBJ1-2	TRBV9	CASSVMRFYGYTF
-	-	TRBJ2-3	TRBV10-3	CAISDTSPGTDTQYF
-	-	TRBJ2-6	TRBV30	CASGRSGANVLTF
-	-	TRBJ1-1	TRBV5-4	CASSSGRRAEAFF
-	-	TRBJ2-6	TRBV11-2	CASSLRSPGANVLTF
-	-	TRBJ2-7	TRBV4-2	CASSQGVGAESTYEQYF
few	-	TRBJ2-7	TRBV30	CAWRSFGSYEQYF
-	-	TRBJ2-7	TRBV19	CASSPAYSYEQYF
-	-	TRBJ2-3	TRBV4-2	CASSPGYTDTQYF
few	TRBD1	TRBJ1-2	TRBV4-1	CASSQVGTGRYYGYTF
-	-	TRBJ1-5	TRBV7-9	CASSLGVNQPQHF
-	-	TRBJ2-3	TRBV7-6	CASSLRLAGMGTDTQYF
medium-sized	-	TRBJ1-1	TRBV7-6	CASSLARGVYTEAFF
-	TRBD1	TRBJ2-1	TRBV5-1	CASSRTGSGNEQFF
-	-	TRBJ2-7	TRBV28	CASRTPYYEQYF
-	TRBD1	TRBJ1-1	TRBV5-6	CASNPTGFPEAFF
-	TRBD1	TRBJ2-2	TRBV2	CASRGGFNTGELFF
-	-	TRBJ1-1	TRBV9	CASRQITEAFF
-	-	TRBJ2-3	TRBV19	CASSIGGISDTQYF
-	-	TRBJ1-1	TRBV27	CASSLFGRVNTEAFF
-	-	TRBJ1-1	TRBV4-1	CASSQDWRAFF
-	TRBD2	TRBJ2-2	TRBV10-1	CASGRGSGELFF
-	-	TRBJ2-3	TRBV6-6	CASSYGYTDTQYF
-	-	TRBJ1-4	TRBV4-1	CASSDQPINEKLFF
-	-	TRBJ1-5	TRBV25-1	CASSEYRTGTQHF
-	TRBD2	TRBJ2-1	TRBV7-2	CASSRPGGPYNEQFF
-	-	TRBJ2-1	TRBV27	CASSLIGNEQFF
once	-	TRBJ2-7	TRBV27	CASSFTRGHLEDEQYF
-	-	TRBJ1-1	TRBV19	CASSIGQGFVSEAFF
-	-	TRBJ2-7	TRBV19	CASSIADGRLYEQYF
-	-	TRBJ2-3	TRBV7-9	CASSLLGGSADTQYF
-	TRBD1	TRBJ2-4	TRBV5-5	CASSSVVRDRVTKNIQYF
-	-	TRBJ2-7	TRBV19	CASSNSRDTTPYEQYF
-	TRBD2	TRBJ2-3	TRBV7-2	CASSLTSGGAGGTDTQYF
-	TRBD2	TRBJ2-7	TRBV5-4	CASRLQSGDYYEQYF
few	TRBD1	TRBJ1-2	TRBV7-9	CASSLYPLGQGYGYTF
-	-	TRBJ1-2	TRBV6-6	CASSDSLIYGYTF
-	TRBD1	TRBJ2-5	TRBV5-1	CASSLTSDRVKETQYF
-	-	TRBJ2-7	TRBV5-6	CASSLSGTFLFEQYF
-	-	TRBJ2-2	TRBV6-1	CASSVFDTGELFF
-	-	TRBJ1-1	TRBV6-1	CASTRTAHTEAFF
medium-sized	-	TRBJ1-1	TRBV7-9	CASSLALNTEAFF
-	-	TRBJ2-4	TRBV28	CASRPLRETKNIQYF
once	-	TRBJ2-1	TRBV6-1	CASSDPGFSYNEQFF